One sample yielded the 3 T cell receptor beta chains listed below, sequenced in a study of control samples from healthy donors and cancer patients. The assay was immunoSEQ multiplex PCR, and TCRdb's table has in-frame clones only and misses some. The sample yields about 90,000 clones, 90% seen once. Sequenced input: blood. The receptor source for this set is a young woman in good health.

The J gene is TRBJ1-3, the V gene TRBV19, with a tentative D call TRBD1 (5 bases). Germline V gives CDR1 LNHDA, CDR2 SQIVND (reference sequence). This CDR3 has 14 amino acids. Between the trimmed V and J ends, which lost 2 bases and 11 bases, there was a span of 16 bases. In DNA, the CDR3 is TGTGCCAGTAGTATAAGGGGTGTTGGAAATGCCATATATTTT. As protein: CASSIRGVGNAIYF.

The rearrangement joins TRBV6-1 to TRBJ2-7, with unresolved D. V dropped 3 bases and J dropped 0 bases, with 12 bases sitting between them. The germline gives CDR1 MNHNS, CDR2 SASEGT. The CDR3 has 15 amino acids. This CDR3 reads CASSDRHLSSYEQYF. CDR3 nucleotide sequence: TGTGCCAGCAGTGACAGACACCTAAGCTCCTACGAGCAGTACTTC.

This sequence joins TRBV18 and TRBJ1-2; a weak D match, TRBD1 (6 bases). Germline CDR1 KGHSH, CDR2 LQKENI. The CDR3 covers 13 residues. V was cut by 5 bases and J by 7 bases, with 14 bases left in between. The DNA for the CDR3 is TGTGCCAGCTCAGGTACAGGGACGGGTGGCTACACCTTC. It encodes CASSGTGTGGYTF.